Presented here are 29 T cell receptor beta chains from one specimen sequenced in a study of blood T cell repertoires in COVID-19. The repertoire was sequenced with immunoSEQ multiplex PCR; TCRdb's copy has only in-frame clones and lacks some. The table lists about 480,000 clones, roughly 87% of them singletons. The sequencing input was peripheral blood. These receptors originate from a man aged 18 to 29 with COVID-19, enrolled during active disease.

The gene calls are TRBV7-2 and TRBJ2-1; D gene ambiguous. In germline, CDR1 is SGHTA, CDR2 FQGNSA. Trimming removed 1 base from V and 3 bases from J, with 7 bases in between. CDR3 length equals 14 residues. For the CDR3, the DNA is TGTGCCAGCAGCTTAGAAGCTGGCTACAATGAGCAGTTCTTC. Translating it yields CASSLEAGYNEQFF.

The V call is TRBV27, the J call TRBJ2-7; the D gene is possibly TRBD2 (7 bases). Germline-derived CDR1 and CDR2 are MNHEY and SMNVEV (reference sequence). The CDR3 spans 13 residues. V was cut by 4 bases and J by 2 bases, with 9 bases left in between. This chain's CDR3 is CASSSGGPYEQYF. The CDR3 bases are TGTGCCAGCAGTTCGGGGGGCCCCTACGAGCAGTACTTC.

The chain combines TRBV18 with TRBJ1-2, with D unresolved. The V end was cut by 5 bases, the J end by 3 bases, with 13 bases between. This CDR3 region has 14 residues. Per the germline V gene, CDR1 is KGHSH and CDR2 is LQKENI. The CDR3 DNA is TGTGCCAGCTCAGACCGGGATGTGGACTATGGCTACACCTTC. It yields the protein CASSDRDVDYGYTF.

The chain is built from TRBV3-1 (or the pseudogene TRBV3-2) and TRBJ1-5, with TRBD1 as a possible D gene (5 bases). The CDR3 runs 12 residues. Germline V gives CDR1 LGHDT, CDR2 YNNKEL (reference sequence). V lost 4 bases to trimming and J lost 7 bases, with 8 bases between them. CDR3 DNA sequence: TGTGCCAGCAGCCCGGGGGGGCAGCCCCAGCATTTT. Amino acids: CASSPGGQPQHF.

CDR3 loop: CASRPTGGGEQYF. CDR3 DNA: TGTGCCAGCAGGCCCACCGGGGGAGGAGAGCAGTACTTC. The chain uses TRBV2 and TRBJ2-7, with D maybe TRBD2 (6 bases). V was cut by 6 bases and J by 7 bases, with 16 bases left in between. From germline, CDR1 is SNHLY and CDR2 FYNNEI. CDR3 length: 13 amino acids.

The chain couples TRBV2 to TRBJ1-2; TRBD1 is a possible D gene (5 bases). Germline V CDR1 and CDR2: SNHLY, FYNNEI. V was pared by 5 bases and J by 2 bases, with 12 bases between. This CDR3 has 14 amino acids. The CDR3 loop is CASSPAGENYGYTF. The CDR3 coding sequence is TGTGCCAGCAGTCCGGCGGGGGAGAACTATGGCTACACCTTC.

The CDR3 DNA reads TGTGCCAGCAGCGTAGGACTGGGAAGCGGGAGCAATGAGCAGTTCTTC. Its translation: CASSVGLGSGSNEQFF. The chain is built from TRBV9 and TRBJ2-1; 8 bases match TRBD2. The CDR3 runs to 16 residues. From germline, CDR1 is SGDLS and CDR2 YYNGEE. The junction had 8 bases not matched to a gene; V was cut back by 0 bases and J by 6 bases. The variable domain in full, with the rest retrieved from reference TRBV9 and TRBJ2-1, is DSGVTQTPKHLITATGQRVTLRCSPRSGDLSVYWYQQSLDQGLQFLIQYYNGEERAKGNILERFSAQQFPDLHSELNLSSLELGDSALYFCASSVGLGSGSNEQFFGPGTRLTVL.

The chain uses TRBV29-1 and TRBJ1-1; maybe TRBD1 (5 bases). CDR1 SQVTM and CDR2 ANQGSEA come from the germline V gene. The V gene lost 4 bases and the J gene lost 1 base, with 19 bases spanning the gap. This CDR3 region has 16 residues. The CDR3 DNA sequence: TGCAGCGTTGCCTACACCCGCGGGGGTTCGAACACTGAAGCTTTCTTT. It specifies CSVAYTRGGSNTEAFF.

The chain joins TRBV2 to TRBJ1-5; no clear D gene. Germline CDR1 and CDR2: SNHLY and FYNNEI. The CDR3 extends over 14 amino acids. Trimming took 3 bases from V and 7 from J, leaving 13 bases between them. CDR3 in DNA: TGTGCCAGCAGTGAGAACGCCCGGGGACAGCCCCAGCATTTT. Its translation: CASSENARGQPQHF. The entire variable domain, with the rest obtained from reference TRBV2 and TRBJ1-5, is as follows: EPEVTQTPSHQVTQMGQEVILRCVPISNHLYFYWYRQILGQKVEFLVSFYNNEISEKSEIFDDQFSVERPDGSNFTLKIRSTKLEDSAMYFCASSENARGQPQHFGDGTRLSIL.

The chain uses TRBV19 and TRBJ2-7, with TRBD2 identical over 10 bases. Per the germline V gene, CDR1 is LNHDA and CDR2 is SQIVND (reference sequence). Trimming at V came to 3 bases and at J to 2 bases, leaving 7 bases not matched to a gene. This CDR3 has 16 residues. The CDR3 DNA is TGTGCCAGTAGTATGGGGGGACTAGCGCTCACCTACGAGCAGTACTTC. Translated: CASSMGGLALTYEQYF.

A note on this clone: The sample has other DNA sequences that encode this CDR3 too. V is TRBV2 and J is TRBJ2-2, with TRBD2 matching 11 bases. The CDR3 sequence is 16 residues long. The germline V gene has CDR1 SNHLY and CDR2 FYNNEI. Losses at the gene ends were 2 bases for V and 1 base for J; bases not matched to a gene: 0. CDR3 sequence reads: CASSETSGGNTGELFF. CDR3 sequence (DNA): TGTGCCAGCAGTGAAACTAGCGGGGGGAACACCGGGGAGCTGTTTTTT.

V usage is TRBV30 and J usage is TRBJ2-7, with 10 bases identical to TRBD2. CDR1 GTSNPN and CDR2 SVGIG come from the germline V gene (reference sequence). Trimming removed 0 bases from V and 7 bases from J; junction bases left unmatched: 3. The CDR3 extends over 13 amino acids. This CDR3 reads CAWSVAGGGEQYF. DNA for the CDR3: TGTGCCTGGAGTGTAGCGGGAGGGGGGGAGCAGTACTTC.

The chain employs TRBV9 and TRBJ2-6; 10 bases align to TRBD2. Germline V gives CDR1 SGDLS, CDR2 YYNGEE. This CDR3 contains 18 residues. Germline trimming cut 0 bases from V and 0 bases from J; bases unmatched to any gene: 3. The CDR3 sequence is CASSVGLAGGSGANVLTF. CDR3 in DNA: TGTGCCAGCAGCGTAGGGTTAGCGGGGGGCTCTGGGGCCAACGTCCTGACTTTC. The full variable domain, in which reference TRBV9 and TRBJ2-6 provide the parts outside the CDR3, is DSGVTQTPKHLITATGQRVTLRCSPRSGDLSVYWYQQSLDQGLQFLIQYYNGEERAKGNILERFSAQQFPDLHSELNLSSLELGDSALYFCASSVGLAGGSGANVLTFGAGSRLTVL.

The CDR3 nucleotides are TGTGCCAGCAGACTACAGGGGGCGGGCTACGAGCAGTACTTC. Protein product: CASRLQGAGYEQYF. V gene TRBV6-5 combines with J gene TRBJ2-7; 9 nucleotides line up with TRBD1. The germline gives CDR1 MNHEY, CDR2 SVGAGI. V lost 6 bases and J lost 3; bases outside the gene matches: 6. CDR3 size: 14 residues.

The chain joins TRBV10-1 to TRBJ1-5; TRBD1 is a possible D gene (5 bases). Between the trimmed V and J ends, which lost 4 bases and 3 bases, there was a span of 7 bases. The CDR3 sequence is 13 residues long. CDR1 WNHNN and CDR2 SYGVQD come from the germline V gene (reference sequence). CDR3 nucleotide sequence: TGCGCCAGCAGTGGACAGATCAATCAGCCCCAGCATTTT. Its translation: CASSGQINQPQHF.

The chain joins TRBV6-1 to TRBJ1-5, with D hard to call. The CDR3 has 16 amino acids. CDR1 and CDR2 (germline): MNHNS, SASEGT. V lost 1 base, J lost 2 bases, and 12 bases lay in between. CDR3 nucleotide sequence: TGTGCCAGCAGTGAAGGGGCAAAAGCGGGCAATCAGCCCCAGCATTTT. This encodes CASSEGAKAGNQPQHF.

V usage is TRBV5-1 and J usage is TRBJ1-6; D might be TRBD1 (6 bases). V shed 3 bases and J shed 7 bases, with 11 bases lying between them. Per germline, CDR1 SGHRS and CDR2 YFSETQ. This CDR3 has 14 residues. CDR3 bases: TGCGCCAGCAGCTCCGGACAGCCGAATTCACCCCTCCACTTT. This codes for CASSSGQPNSPLHF.

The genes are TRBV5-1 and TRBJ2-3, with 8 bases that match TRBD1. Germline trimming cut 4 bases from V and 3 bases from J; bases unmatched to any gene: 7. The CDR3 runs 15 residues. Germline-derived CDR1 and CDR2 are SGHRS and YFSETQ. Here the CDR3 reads CASSPGQGRTDTQYF. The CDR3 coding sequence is TGCGCCAGCAGCCCTGGACAGGGTAGGACAGATACGCAGTATTTT.

The CDR3 reads CASNTDRASSYNEQFF. CDR3 coding DNA: TGTGCCAGCAATACCGACAGGGCCTCCTCCTACAATGAGCAGTTCTTC. This chain links TRBV7-9 with TRBJ2-1; 7 bases align to TRBD1. Unmatched junction bases numbered 9, after V lost 7 bases and J lost 0 bases. CDR3 length equals 16 residues. Germline V CDR1 and CDR2: SEHNR, FQNEAQ (reference sequence).

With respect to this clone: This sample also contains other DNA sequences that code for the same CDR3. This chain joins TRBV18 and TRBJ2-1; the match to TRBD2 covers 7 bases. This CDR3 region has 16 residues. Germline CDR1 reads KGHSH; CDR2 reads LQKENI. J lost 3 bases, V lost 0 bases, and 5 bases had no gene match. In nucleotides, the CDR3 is TGTGCCAGCTCACCACCGGGCCTAGCGGACTACAATGAGCAGTTCTTC. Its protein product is CASSPPGLADYNEQFF.

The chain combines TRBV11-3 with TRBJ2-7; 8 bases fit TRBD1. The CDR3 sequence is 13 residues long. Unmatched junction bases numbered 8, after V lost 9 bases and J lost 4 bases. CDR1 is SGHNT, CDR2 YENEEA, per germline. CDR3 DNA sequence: TGTGCCAGTAAAAGACAGGGGATTTACGAGCAGTACTTC. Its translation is CASKRQGIYEQYF.

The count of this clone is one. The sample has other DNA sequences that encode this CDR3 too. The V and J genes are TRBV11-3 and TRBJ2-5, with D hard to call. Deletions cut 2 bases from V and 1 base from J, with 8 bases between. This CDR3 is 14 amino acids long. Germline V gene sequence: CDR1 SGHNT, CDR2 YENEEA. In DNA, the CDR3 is TGTGCCAGCAGCTTATTGGCTGCCCAAGAGACCCAGTACTTC. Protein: CASSLLAAQETQYF.

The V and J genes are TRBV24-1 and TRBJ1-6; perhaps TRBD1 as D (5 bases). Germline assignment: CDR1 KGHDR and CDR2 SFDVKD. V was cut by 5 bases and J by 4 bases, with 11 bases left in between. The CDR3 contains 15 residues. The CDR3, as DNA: TGTGCCACCAGTGTGGCAGGGCATTATAATTCACCCCTCCACTTT. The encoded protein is CATSVAGHYNSPLHF.

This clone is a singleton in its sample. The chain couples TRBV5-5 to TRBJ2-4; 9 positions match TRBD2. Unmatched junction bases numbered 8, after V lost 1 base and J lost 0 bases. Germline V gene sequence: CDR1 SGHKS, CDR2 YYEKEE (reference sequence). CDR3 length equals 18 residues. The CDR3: CASSLQAGGSLAKNIQYF. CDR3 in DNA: TGTGCCAGCAGCTTGCAAGCGGGGGGTTCCTTAGCCAAAAACATTCAGTACTTC.

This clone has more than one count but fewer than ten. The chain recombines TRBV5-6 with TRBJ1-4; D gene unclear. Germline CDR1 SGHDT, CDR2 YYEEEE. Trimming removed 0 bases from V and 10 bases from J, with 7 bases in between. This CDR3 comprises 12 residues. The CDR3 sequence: CASSLATGKLFF. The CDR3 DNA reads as TGTGCCAGCAGCTTGGCCACCGGAAAACTGTTTTTT.

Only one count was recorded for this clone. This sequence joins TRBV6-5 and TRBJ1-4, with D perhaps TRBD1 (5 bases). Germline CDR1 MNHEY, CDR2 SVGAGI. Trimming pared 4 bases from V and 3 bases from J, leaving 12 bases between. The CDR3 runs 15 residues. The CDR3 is CASSWTGGANEKLFF. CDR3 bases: TGTGCCAGCAGTTGGACCGGAGGGGCTAATGAAAAACTGTTTTTT.

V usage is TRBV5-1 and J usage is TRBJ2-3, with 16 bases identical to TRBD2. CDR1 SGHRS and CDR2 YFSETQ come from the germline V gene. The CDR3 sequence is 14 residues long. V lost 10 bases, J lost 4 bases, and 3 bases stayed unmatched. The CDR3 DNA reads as TGCGCCGGGGGACTAGCGGGAGGGCCAGATACGCAGTATTTT. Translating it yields CAGGLAGGPDTQYF.

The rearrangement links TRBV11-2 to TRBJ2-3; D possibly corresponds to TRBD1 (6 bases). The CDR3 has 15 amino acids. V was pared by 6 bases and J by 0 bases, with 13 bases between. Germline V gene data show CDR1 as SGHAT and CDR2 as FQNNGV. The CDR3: CASSPGDFSTDTQYF. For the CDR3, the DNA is TGTGCCAGCAGTCCAGGGGATTTTAGCACAGATACGCAGTATTTT.

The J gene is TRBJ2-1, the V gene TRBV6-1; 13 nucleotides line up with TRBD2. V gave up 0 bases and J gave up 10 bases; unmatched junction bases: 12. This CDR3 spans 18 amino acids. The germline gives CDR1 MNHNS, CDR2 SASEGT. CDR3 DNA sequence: TGTGCCAGCAGTGAAGCAAAATTCCCGGGACTAGCGGGACGGGAGCAGTTCTTC. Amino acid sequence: CASSEAKFPGLAGREQFF.